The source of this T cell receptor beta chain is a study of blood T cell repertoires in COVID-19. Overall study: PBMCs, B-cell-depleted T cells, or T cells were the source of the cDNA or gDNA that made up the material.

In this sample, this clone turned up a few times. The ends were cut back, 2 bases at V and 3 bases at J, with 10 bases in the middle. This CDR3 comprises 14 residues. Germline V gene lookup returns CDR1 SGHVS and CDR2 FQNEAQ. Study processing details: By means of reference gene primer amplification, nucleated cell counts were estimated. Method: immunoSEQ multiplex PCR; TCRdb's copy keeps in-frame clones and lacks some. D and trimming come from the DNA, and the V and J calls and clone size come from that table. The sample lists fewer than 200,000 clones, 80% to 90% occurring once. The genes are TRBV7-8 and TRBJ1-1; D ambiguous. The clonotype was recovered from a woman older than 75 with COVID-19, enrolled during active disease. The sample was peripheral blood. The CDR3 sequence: CASSLQGGDTEAFF. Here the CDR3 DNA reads TGTGCCAGCAGCTTACAAGGCGGAGACACTGAAGCTTTCTTT.